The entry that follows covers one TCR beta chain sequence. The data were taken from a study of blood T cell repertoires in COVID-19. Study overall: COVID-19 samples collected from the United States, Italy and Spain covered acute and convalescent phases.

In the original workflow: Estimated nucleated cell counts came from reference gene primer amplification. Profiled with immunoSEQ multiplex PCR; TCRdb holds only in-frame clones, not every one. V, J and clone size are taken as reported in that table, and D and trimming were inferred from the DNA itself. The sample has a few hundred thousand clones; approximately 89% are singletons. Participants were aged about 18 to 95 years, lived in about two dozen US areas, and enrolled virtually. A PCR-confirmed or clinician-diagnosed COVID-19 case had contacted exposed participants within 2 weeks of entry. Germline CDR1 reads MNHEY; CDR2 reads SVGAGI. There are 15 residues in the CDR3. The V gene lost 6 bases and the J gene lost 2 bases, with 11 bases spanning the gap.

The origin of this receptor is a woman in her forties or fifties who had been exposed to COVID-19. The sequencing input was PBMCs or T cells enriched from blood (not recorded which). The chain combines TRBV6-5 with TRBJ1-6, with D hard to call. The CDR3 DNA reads TGTGCCAGCAGGAGTGAGGTGGCCTATAATTCACCCCTCCACTTT. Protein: CASRSEVAYNSPLHF.